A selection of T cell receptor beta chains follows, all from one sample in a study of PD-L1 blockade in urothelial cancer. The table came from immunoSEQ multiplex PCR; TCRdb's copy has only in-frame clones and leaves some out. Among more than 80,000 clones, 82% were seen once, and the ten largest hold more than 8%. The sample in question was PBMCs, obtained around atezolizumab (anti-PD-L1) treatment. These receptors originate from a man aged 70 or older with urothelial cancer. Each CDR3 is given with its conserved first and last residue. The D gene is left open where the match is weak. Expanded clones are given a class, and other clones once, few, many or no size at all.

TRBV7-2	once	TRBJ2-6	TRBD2	TGTGCCAGCAGCTTATCAGCGGGAGGGGAAGGGGCCAACGTCCTGACTTTC	CASSLSAGGEGANVLTF
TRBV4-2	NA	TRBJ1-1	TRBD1	TGTGCCAGCAGCCAACTTGCCGGGACAGGGCGCGGTGAAGCTTTCTTT	CASSQLAGTGRGEAFF
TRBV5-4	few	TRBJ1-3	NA	TGTGCCAGCAGCTTGGCAGACTCATCTGGAAACACCATATATTTT	CASSLADSSGNTIYF
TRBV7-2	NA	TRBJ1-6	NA	TGTGCCAGCAGCTTAAGCAGGGATAATTCACCCCTCCACTTT	CASSLSRDNSPLHF
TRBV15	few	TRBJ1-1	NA	TGTGCCACCAGCAGAGGTACAGGGTGGAACACTGAAGCTTTCTTT	CATSRGTGWNTEAFF
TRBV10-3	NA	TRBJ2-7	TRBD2	TGTGCCATCAGTGACCCTAGCGGGGGGTACGAGCAGTACTTC	CAISDPSGGYEQYF
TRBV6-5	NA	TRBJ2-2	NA	TGTGCCAGCAGTCTGACAGTGAACACCGGGGAGCTGTTTTTT	CASSLTVNTGELFF
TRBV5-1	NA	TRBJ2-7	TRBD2	TGCGCCAGCAGCGTACTAGCGGGTGGGGACTACGAGCAGTACTTC	CASSVLAGGDYEQYF
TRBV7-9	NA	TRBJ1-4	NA	TGTGCCAGCAGCCCTGTGGACCTGGAGGCTGAAAAACTGTTTTTT	CASSPVDLEAEKLFF
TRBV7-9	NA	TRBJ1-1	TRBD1	TGTGCCACCCGAGGAGGTGGGACAGCCGTCGCCATCTTT	CATRGGGTAVAIF
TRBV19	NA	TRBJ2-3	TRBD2	TGTGCCAGTAGTATACAAACGACTAGCGGGAGGGCCGCGTCTGGCACAGATACGCAGTATTTT	CASSIQTTSGRAASGTDTQYF
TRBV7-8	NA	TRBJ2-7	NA	TGTGCCAGCAGCCTGACCTCAGGGTTCTCCTACGAGCAGTACTTC	CASSLTSGFSYEQYF
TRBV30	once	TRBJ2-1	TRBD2	TGTGCCTGGAGTGCCCGGACTAGCTCCTACAATGAGCAGTTCTTC	CAWSARTSSYNEQFF
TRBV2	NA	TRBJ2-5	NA	TGTGCCGGCTCCGACGCCGACTGGAACCAAGAGACCCAGTACTTC	CAGSDADWNQETQYF
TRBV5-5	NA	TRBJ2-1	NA	TGTGCCAGCAGCTCCAGGGACTACAATGAGCAGTTCTTC	CASSSRDYNEQFF
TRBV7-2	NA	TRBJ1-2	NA	TGTGCCAGCGAGAGCGGGGTTTACAGACCCTATGGCTACACCTTC	CASESGVYRPYGYTF
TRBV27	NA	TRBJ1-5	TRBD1	TGTGCCAGCACTCAGACAGGGGGCAATCAGCCCCAGCATTTT	CASTQTGGNQPQHF